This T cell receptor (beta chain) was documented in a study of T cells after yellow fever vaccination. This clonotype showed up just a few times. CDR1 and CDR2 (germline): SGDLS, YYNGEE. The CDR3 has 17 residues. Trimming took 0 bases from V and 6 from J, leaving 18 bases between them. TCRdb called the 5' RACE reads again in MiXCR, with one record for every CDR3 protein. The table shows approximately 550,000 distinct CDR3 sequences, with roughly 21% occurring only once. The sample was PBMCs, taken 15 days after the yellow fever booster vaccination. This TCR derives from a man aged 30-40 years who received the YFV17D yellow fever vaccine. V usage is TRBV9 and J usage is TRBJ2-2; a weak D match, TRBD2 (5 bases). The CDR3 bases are TGTGCCAGCAGCGTAGGAGGAGCGGCCCGAACGGCCGGGGAGCTGTTTTTT. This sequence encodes CASSVGGAARTAGELFF.